The clone carrying this T cell receptor beta chain was seen more than once but under ten times. The antigen remains undetermined. TCRdb itself ran the 5' RACE reads through MiXCR, one entry per CDR3 protein. Here the sample spans 350,000 or so distinct CDR3 sequences, 10% to 15% being singletons. CDR1 is SEHNR, CDR2 FQNEAQ, per germline (reference sequence). The germline V and J ends were trimmed by 10 bases and 7 bases, with 19 bases remaining between them. The CDR3 is made up of 14 amino acids. This entry comes from a study of T-cell memory formation after mild COVID-19. Notes on the study in general: Chiefly within CM and EM were the contracting CD4+ clones; CD8+ ones were within EMRA.

Sample: PBMCs or a T cell subset sorted from them (not recorded which). The source of this sequence is a man aged 18 to 29 who had mild COVID-19 (a few samples of this study predate the infection). Cell type and time point are not known. V usage is TRBV7-9 and J usage is TRBJ2-2, with D possibly being TRBD2 (7 bases). The CDR3 spells CATPMPGGVGELFF. The CDR3 bases are TGTGCCACCCCCATGCCGGGGGGCGTCGGGGAGCTGTTTTTT.